These T cell receptor beta chains were read from a single sample in a study of cytomegalovirus exposure and HLA in healthy donors. Method: immunoSEQ multiplex PCR; TCRdb's copy keeps in-frame clones and lacks some. Found here are 110,000 or so clones, about 86% of them singletons; the top ten hold less than 2.5%. Sequencing input: PBMCs. The receptors originated from a woman in her thirties or forties in good health and CMV-seronegative. Each CDR3 is given with its conserved first and last residue. A D gene is named only where the DNA matches it firmly. Not every row has a clone size; where given, it reads once, few, many or a size class.

D: NA
size: NA
J: TRBJ1-4
V: TRBV9
DNA: TGTGCCAGCGGGGGGGGCGAAAGTAAAAAACTGTTTTTT
CDR3: CASGGGESKKLFF

D: TRBD1
size: NA
J: TRBJ2-7
V: TRBV10-3
DNA: TGTGCCATCAGTGAGCCGGGACAGGGGGGGGGCGAGCAGTACTTC
CDR3: CAISEPGQGGGEQYF

D: NA
size: NA
J: TRBJ1-1
V: TRBV6-6
DNA: TGTGCCAGCAGTTCTTTAAACAGGGATGCTTTCTTT
CDR3: CASSSLNRDAFF

D: TRBD1
size: NA
J: TRBJ2-7
V: TRBV19
DNA: TGTGCCAGTAGTATAACAGGGGGTTCCTACGAGCAGTACTTC
CDR3: CASSITGGSYEQYF

D: TRBD2
size: NA
J: TRBJ2-7
V: TRBV7-2
DNA: TGTGCCAGCAGCTTCCCAGCGGGAGCCTACGAGCAGTACTTC
CDR3: CASSFPAGAYEQYF

D: NA
size: NA
J: TRBJ2-5
V: TRBV28
DNA: TGTGCCAGCAGTTTGAGGGGGGGAAAGACCCAGTACTTC
CDR3: CASSLRGGKTQYF

D: TRBD1
size: NA
J: TRBJ2-7
V: TRBV5-1
DNA: TGCGCCAGCAGCTTAAGACAGGGAACACACTACGAGCAGTACTTC
CDR3: CASSLRQGTHYEQYF

D: TRBD2
size: once
J: TRBJ2-1
V: TRBV5-1
DNA: TGCGCCAGCAGCATAACTAGCGGCAGGTACAATGAGCAGTTCTTC
CDR3: CASSITSGRYNEQFF

D: TRBD1
size: NA
J: TRBJ2-5
V: TRBV9
DNA: TGTGCCAGCAGTGAAAAGGGACAGGGGTGGGAGACCCAGTACTTC
CDR3: CASSEKGQGWETQYF

D: TRBD2
size: NA
J: TRBJ2-1
V: TRBV6-1
DNA: TGTGCCAGCAGTGAAGGGGGGACTAGCGGGGGGGATTACAATGAGCAGTTCTTC
CDR3: CASSEGGTSGGDYNEQFF

D: TRBD1
size: NA
J: TRBJ1-5
V: TRBV2
DNA: TGTGCCAGCAGTGAGCAGACAGGGGGTCATCAGCCCCAGCATTTT
CDR3: CASSEQTGGHQPQHF

D: TRBD2
size: NA
J: TRBJ2-1
V: TRBV7-9
DNA: TGTGCCAGCAGCTTGGGCCGGGGGGGCTCCTACAATGAGCAGTTCTTC
CDR3: CASSLGRGGSYNEQFF

D: TRBD1
size: NA
J: TRBJ1-4
V: TRBV7-9
DNA: TGTGCCAGCAGCTGGACAGGACCAACTAATGAAAAACTGTTTTTT
CDR3: CASSWTGPTNEKLFF

D: TRBD2
size: once
J: TRBJ2-5
V: TRBV4-1
DNA: TGCGCCAGCAGCCAAGACTCTAGCGGGGGGGTTGAAGAGACCCAGTACTTC
CDR3: CASSQDSSGGVEETQYF

D: NA
size: NA
J: TRBJ2-3
V: TRBV29-1
DNA: TGCAGCGATGACGGGTCCACAGATACGCAGTATTTT
CDR3: CSDDGSTDTQYF

D: NA
size: NA
J: TRBJ1-6
V: TRBV10-2
DNA: TGCGCCAGCGGGAGGGCAGGGATGAATTCACCCCTCCACTTT
CDR3: CASGRAGMNSPLHF

D: TRBD1
size: NA
J: TRBJ1-2
V: TRBV5-4
DNA: TGTGCCAGCAGCTCCGGGACAGAGACCTATGGCTACACCTTC
CDR3: CASSSGTETYGYTF

D: NA
size: NA
J: TRBJ2-3
V: TRBV11-2
DNA: TGTGCCAGCAGCTTAGATTCCGAGACTAGCACAGATACGCAGTATTTT
CDR3: CASSLDSETSTDTQYF

D: NA
size: NA
J: TRBJ1-2
V: TRBV7-9
DNA: TGTGCCAGCAGCCCCGGGACGGGAGCTAACTATGGCTACACCTTC
CDR3: CASSPGTGANYGYTF

D: NA
size: NA
J: TRBJ1-5
V: TRBV7-9
DNA: TGTGCCAGCAGCGCATCCAAGGGGGGGATGCCCCAGCATTTT
CDR3: CASSASKGGMPQHF

D: TRBD1
size: few
J: TRBJ1-1
V: TRBV30
DNA: TGTGCCTCGCAGACAGGGATAGGGACTGAAGCTTTCTTT
CDR3: CASQTGIGTEAFF

D: TRBD1
size: NA
J: TRBJ1-2
V: TRBV6-6
DNA: TGTGCCAGCAGTTACGACAGGGCAGATGGCTACACCTTC
CDR3: CASSYDRADGYTF

D: TRBD2
size: NA
J: TRBJ2-1
V: TRBV11-2
DNA: TGTGCCAGCAGCTTAGACGCACTAGCGGGAAGCCTCAATGAGCAGTTCTTC
CDR3: CASSLDALAGSLNEQFF

D: TRBD2
size: NA
J: TRBJ2-7
V: TRBV30
DNA: TGTGCCTGGAGCAACGGGGGGTACGACGAGCAGTACTTC
CDR3: CAWSNGGYDEQYF

D: TRBD2
size: NA
J: TRBJ2-3
V: TRBV4-2
DNA: TGTGCCAGCAGCCCCAGGACTAGCGGGGGGGTTCGGGCTACGCAGTATTTT
CDR3: CASSPRTSGGVRATQYF

D: TRBD2
size: NA
J: TRBJ2-3
V: TRBV28
DNA: TGTGCCAGCGCGGGGACTAGCTTTTTCGATACGCAGTATTTT
CDR3: CASAGTSFFDTQYF

D: NA
size: NA
J: TRBJ1-1
V: TRBV7-2
DNA: TGTGCCAGCAGCCTGAGACAGAACACTGAAGCTTTCTTT
CDR3: CASSLRQNTEAFF

D: NA
size: NA
J: TRBJ1-5
V: TRBV18
DNA: TGTGCCAGCTCACCACAGGGGCAGTCGAGTCAGCCCCAGCATTTT
CDR3: CASSPQGQSSQPQHF

D: TRBD2
size: NA
J: TRBJ2-1
V: TRBV2
DNA: TGTGCCAGCAGGTGGGGCGGGGGGGGTGGCAATGAGCAGTTCTTC
CDR3: CASRWGGGGGNEQFF

D: NA
size: NA
J: TRBJ1-3
V: TRBV7-8
DNA: TGTGCCAGCAGCTTAGTACAGAAAGGAAACACCATATATTTT
CDR3: CASSLVQKGNTIYF

D: NA
size: NA
J: TRBJ2-1
V: TRBV5-1
DNA: TGCGCCAGCAGCTCCCCGGACAGCTTCTACAATGAGCAGTTCTTC
CDR3: CASSSPDSFYNEQFF

D: TRBD1
size: once
J: TRBJ2-5
V: TRBV28
DNA: TGTGCCAGCAGTTTAACGGACAGGGGTGAGACCCAGTACTTC
CDR3: CASSLTDRGETQYF

D: TRBD1
size: NA
J: TRBJ1-2
V: TRBV28
DNA: TGTGCCAGCAGTGCAACCGGGACAGCAAAGTATGGCTACACCTTC
CDR3: CASSATGTAKYGYTF

D: TRBD2
size: NA
J: TRBJ2-1
V: TRBV29-1
DNA: TGCAGCGTCATACCCGGGACTAGCGCTTACAATGAGCAGTTCTTC
CDR3: CSVIPGTSAYNEQFF

D: TRBD1
size: NA
J: TRBJ1-1
V: TRBV4-2
DNA: TGTGCCAGCAGCCAAGTAGACAGGGGAGACACTGAAGCTTTCTTT
CDR3: CASSQVDRGDTEAFF

D: NA
size: NA
J: TRBJ2-7
V: TRBV11-2
DNA: TGTGCCAGCAGCCCAGAAGTTGCTAGGGGCTCCTACGAGCAGTACTTC
CDR3: CASSPEVARGSYEQYF

D: TRBD2
size: NA
J: TRBJ2-5
V: TRBV7-8
DNA: TGTGCCAGCAGCCCCTCAGCGGGGGTGGTTGGAGAGACCCAGTACTTC
CDR3: CASSPSAGVVGETQYF

D: TRBD1
size: NA
J: TRBJ2-7
V: TRBV13
DNA: TGTGCCAGCAGCTTAGTTGGACAGGGGGCTTACGAGCAGTACTTC
CDR3: CASSLVGQGAYEQYF

D: TRBD2
size: NA
J: TRBJ2-3
V: TRBV5-1
DNA: TGCGCCAGCTGCCCACTAGCGGCAGATACGCAGTATTTT
CDR3: CASCPLAADTQYF

D: NA
size: once
J: TRBJ1-1
V: TRBV28
DNA: TGTGCCAGCGGTGCCGGGACGGGGGTCACTGAAGCTTTCTTT
CDR3: CASGAGTGVTEAFF

D: NA
size: NA
J: TRBJ2-5
V: TRBV7-8
DNA: TGTGCCAGCAGCTTAGCCCTGGGGGCAGCCCAAGAGACCCAGTACTTC
CDR3: CASSLALGAAQETQYF

D: NA
size: NA
J: TRBJ1-2
V: TRBV19
DNA: TGTGCCAGTAGTATGGGGTGGCGGGAAAGAGGCTACACCTTC
CDR3: CASSMGWRERGYTF

D: TRBD1
size: few
J: TRBJ1-2
V: TRBV6-5
DNA: TGTGCCAGCAGTACCGGGGACAGGGCTAACTATGGCTACACCTTC
CDR3: CASSTGDRANYGYTF

D: NA
size: few
J: TRBJ1-4
V: TRBV5-6
DNA: TGTGCCAGCAGCTGGGGGTCCGGGAGCGAAAAACTGTTTTTT
CDR3: CASSWGSGSEKLFF

D: NA
size: few
J: TRBJ1-2
V: TRBV29-1
DNA: TGCAGCGTTGGAGGCCCTGGCTACACCTTC
CDR3: CSVGGPGYTF

D: TRBD2
size: NA
J: TRBJ2-1
V: TRBV18
DNA: TGTGCCAGCTCCAAAACTAGCGCACCCAACAATGAGCAGTTCTTC
CDR3: CASSKTSAPNNEQFF

D: TRBD1
size: NA
J: TRBJ1-2
V: TRBV5-1
DNA: TGCGCCAGCAGCTTTCATGGGACAGGGCCTTACCCGAGTTATGGCTACACCTTC
CDR3: CASSFHGTGPYPSYGYTF

D: NA
size: NA
J: TRBJ1-2
V: TRBV7-8
DNA: TGTGCCAGCAGCTTAGGGCCGGAGGGCTACACCTTC
CDR3: CASSLGPEGYTF

D: TRBD1
size: NA
J: TRBJ1-1
V: TRBV7-2
DNA: TGTGCCAGCAGCGGGTCGACAGGGCTGAACACTGAAGCTTTCTTT
CDR3: CASSGSTGLNTEAFF

D: NA
size: NA
J: TRBJ1-4
V: TRBV28
DNA: TGTGCCAGCAGTTTATCGGGGGCAACTAATGAAAAACTGTTTTTT
CDR3: CASSLSGATNEKLFF

D: NA
size: NA
J: TRBJ1-1
V: TRBV7-3
DNA: TGTGCCAGCAGCTTAACTGACCGGGTTGCTGAAGCTTTCTTT
CDR3: CASSLTDRVAEAFF